Each of the 24 T cell receptor beta chains below was sequenced from the same sample in a study of T cell changes during pregnancy in multiple sclerosis. Sequenced by immunoSEQ multiplex PCR; TCRdb stores in-frame clones only, minus some. The table has over 90,000 clones, 80% to 95% seen once. The specimen was peripheral blood, collected before pregnancy. Every receptor here comes from a female donor with multiple sclerosis, enrolled in a pregnancy study.

The rearrangement uses TRBV13 and TRBJ1-2; weak D call: TRBD1 (5 bases). The CDR3 spans 13 residues. V shed 4 bases and J shed 2 bases, with 8 bases lying between them. The germline V gene encodes CDR1 PRHDT and CDR2 FYEKMQ (reference sequence). CDR3 loop: CASSSQGNYGYTF. The CDR3 DNA sequence: TGTGCCAGCAGCTCCCAGGGCAACTATGGCTACACCTTC.

The rearrangement links TRBV2 to TRBJ1-1; D not certain. Germline V lookup: CDR1 SNHLY, CDR2 FYNNEI. CDR3 length: 14 amino acids. Trimming left V 1 base short and J 11 bases short, with 17 bases between. CDR3 loop: CASSEVAVVVLAFF. As DNA, the CDR3 is TGTGCCAGCAGTGAAGTAGCGGTCGTGGTCCTGGCTTTCTTT.

The chain uses TRBV7-6 and TRBJ1-1; TRBD1 might be the D (6 bases). Looked up from germline, CDR1 is SGHVS and CDR2 is FNYEAQ. V was pared by 6 bases and J by 7 bases, with 15 bases between. The CDR3 is made up of 13 amino acids. This chain's CDR3 is CASSATGFIEAFF. In nucleotides, the CDR3 is TGTGCCAGCAGTGCTACAGGGTTCATTGAAGCTTTCTTT. The complete variable domain, with remaining parts taken from reference TRBV7-6 and TRBJ1-1, reads GAGVSQSPRYKVTKRGQDVALRCDPISGHVSLYWYRQALGQGPEFLTYFNYEAQQDKSGLPNDRFSAERPEGSISTLTIQRTEQRDSAMYRCASSATGFIEAFFGQGTRLTVV.

The rearrangement uses TRBV14 and TRBJ1-2, with a possible D match to TRBD1 (5 bases). From germline, CDR1 is SGHDN and CDR2 FVKESK. This CDR3 spans 16 amino acids. V was clipped by 4 bases and J by 4 bases, with 19 bases between them. CDR3 sequence reads: CASSRLHRQGSYGYTF. In nucleotides, the CDR3 is TGTGCCAGCAGCCGACTCCACCGTCAGGGTTCCTATGGCTACACCTTC.

The V and J genes are TRBV2 and TRBJ1-2; D might be TRBD1 (5 bases). Trimming shortened V by 10 bases and J by 3 bases, and 12 bases separated the two germline ends. Germline V CDR1 and CDR2: SNHLY, FYNNEI. The CDR3 runs 12 residues. CDR3 DNA sequence: TGTGCCACCACCGGGGGGGACTATGGCTACACCTTC. Amino acids: CATTGGDYGYTF.

On this clone itself: The same CDR3 arises from other DNA sequences in this sample as well. This chain uses TRBV28 with TRBJ2-7; D is unclear. Per germline, CDR1 MDHEN and CDR2 SYDVKM. Trimming stripped 8 bases from V and 1 base from J, with 6 bases between. The CDR3 consists of 11 residues. Written as DNA, the CDR3 is TGTGCCAGCTCCTCTTCCTACGAGCAGTACTTC. The encoded protein is CASSSSYEQYF.

Only a few counts were recorded for this clone. The chain carries TRBV28 and TRBJ2-4, with D possibly matching TRBD2 (5 bases). CDR3 length: 11 residues. Trimming took off 9 bases at V and 8 bases at J, with 11 bases between the two ends. Germline-derived CDR1 and CDR2 are MDHEN and SYDVKM. CDR3 coding DNA: TGTGCCAGGGCCACCGGGGACATTCAGTACTTC. It yields the protein CARATGDIQYF.

CDR3 sequence (DNA): TGTGCCAGTAGTATATGGTACAGACAAGAGACCCAGTACTTC. Translating gives CASSIWYRQETQYF. J is TRBJ2-5 and V is TRBV19; D unclear. Germline values: CDR1 LNHDA, CDR2 SQIVND (reference sequence). The germline V and J ends were trimmed by 2 bases and 2 bases, with 9 bases remaining between them. This CDR3 spans 14 amino acids.

The count of this clone is one. The chain uses TRBV5-1 and TRBJ1-1; TRBD1 matches 8 bases. Unmatched junction bases numbered 8, after V lost 3 bases and J lost 4 bases. Germline V gene data show CDR1 as SGHRS and CDR2 as YFSETQ. The CDR3 is 15 residues long. CDR3 in DNA: TGCGCCAGCAGCTCTCGACAGGGGAGTAGCACTGAAGCTTTCTTT. This translates into CASSSRQGSSTEAFF.

The chain recombines TRBV13 with TRBJ2-5, with 14 bases identical to TRBD2. The CDR3 extends over 17 amino acids. In germline, CDR1 is PRHDT, CDR2 FYEKMQ (reference sequence). V gave up 4 bases and J gave up 1 base; unmatched junction bases: 5. DNA of the CDR3: TGTGCCAGCAGCTCGGGCGGGACTAGCGGGGGCCAAGAGACCCAGTACTTC. Translation gives CASSSGGTSGGQETQYF. The entire variable domain, with the rest obtained from reference TRBV13 and TRBJ2-5, is as follows: AAGVIQSPRHLIKEKRETATLKCYPIPRHDTVYWYQQGPGQDPQFLISFYEKMQSDKGSIPDRFSAQQFSDYHSELNMSSLELGDSALYFCASSSGGTSGGQETQYFGPGTRLLVL.

This chain uses TRBV27 with TRBJ2-2; possible D gene TRBD1, 5 bases. The CDR3 totals 15 residues. The V end was cut by 10 bases, the J end by 3 bases, with 18 bases between. The germline gives CDR1 MNHEY, CDR2 SMNVEV (reference sequence). This chain's CDR3 is CATGGAMKYTGELFF. The DNA of the CDR3 is TGTGCCACGGGTGGGGCCATGAAATACACCGGGGAGCTGTTTTTT.

The chain couples TRBV19 to TRBJ1-5; TRBD1 might be the D (5 bases). This CDR3 has 14 residues. V lost 6 bases to trimming and J lost 7 bases, with 16 bases between them. The V gene's germline CDR1 is LNHDA and CDR2 SQIVND (reference sequence). CDR3 coding DNA: TGTGCCAGTAGAGGACAAGGACAACAGCAGCCCCAGCATTTT. Translated: CASRGQGQQQPQHF.

V gene TRBV14 combines with J gene TRBJ1-3; TRBD1 is a possible D gene (5 bases). V gave up 1 base and J gave up 1 base, with 8 bases separating them. CDR1 and CDR2 (germline): SGHDN, FVKESK. The CDR3 spans 15 residues. The CDR3 DNA sequence: TGTGCCAGCAGCCAAGTGGCAGGGTCTGGAAACACCATATATTTT. Translated: CASSQVAGSGNTIYF.

The CDR3, as DNA: TGTGCCAGCAGCTTAGAGGGGCGGGGGGCGGACGAGCAGTACTTC. As protein: CASSLEGRGADEQYF. The chain is built from TRBV7-2 and TRBJ2-7; 8 bases are shared with TRBD2. V trimming: 1 base; J trimming: 5 bases; junction bases outside the gene matches: 7. The CDR3 totals 15 residues. Looked up from germline, CDR1 is SGHTA and CDR2 is FQGNSA.

The chain recombines TRBV4-3 with TRBJ2-2; tentative D call: TRBD2 (5 bases). Per the germline V gene, CDR1 is LGHNA and CDR2 is YSLEER. This CDR3 has 15 amino acids. V lost 8 bases, J lost 0 bases, and 13 bases lay in between. The CDR3 DNA follows: TGCGCCAGCGGATTCGGGGTCGCGAACACCGGGGAGCTGTTTTTT. It specifies CASGFGVANTGELFF.

This clone was seen a few times. The rearrangement joins TRBV19 to TRBJ1-1; D may be TRBD1 (6 bases). CDR1 is LNHDA and CDR2 is SQIVND in the germline V gene (reference sequence). The CDR3 is 17 residues long. V shed 5 bases and J shed 2 bases, with 21 bases lying between them. The DNA for the CDR3 is TGTGCCAGTAGTGCTACCTTTAGAGGCAGGGGAAACACTGAAGCTTTCTTT. Protein product: CASSATFRGRGNTEAFF.

This chain uses TRBV7-9 with TRBJ1-1; a possible D gene is TRBD1 (6 bases). The CDR3 extends over 13 amino acids. Germline values: CDR1 SEHNR, CDR2 FQNEAQ (reference sequence). Between the trimmed V and J ends, which lost 5 bases and 5 bases, there was a span of 12 bases. CDR3 nucleotides: TGTGCCAGCAGCAGTGGGGACAAGACTGAAGCTTTCTTT. Amino acid sequence: CASSSGDKTEAFF.

The chain links TRBV19 to TRBJ2-1, with TRBD2 matching over 7 bases. In germline, CDR1 is LNHDA, CDR2 SQIVND (reference sequence). J gave up 4 bases and V 5 bases, and 11 bases lay outside the gene matches. The CDR3 runs 16 residues. The CDR3 nucleotides read TGTGCCAGTAGTCTACCGATGGGAGCGGGGTACAATGAGCAGTTCTTC. Amino acid sequence: CASSLPMGAGYNEQFF.

J is TRBJ2-2 and V is TRBV11-2; the match to TRBD1 covers 9 bases. Germline loops: CDR1 SGHAT, CDR2 FQNNGV. V lost 5 bases and J lost 4; bases outside the gene matches: 5. The CDR3 covers 15 residues. CDR3 protein: CASSPGQGSTGELFF. The CDR3 nucleotides read TGTGCCAGCAGCCCAGGACAGGGGTCCACCGGGGAGCTGTTTTTT.

This chain connects TRBV7-9 to TRBJ1-5; 9 nucleotides line up with TRBD1. Germline-derived CDR1 and CDR2 are SEHNR and FQNEAQ (reference sequence). V lost 5 bases and J lost 3; bases outside the gene matches: 5. The CDR3 totals 15 residues. The DNA for the CDR3 is TGTGCCAGCAGCCTCGGGACAGGGCCCAATCAGCCCCAGCATTTT. Protein sequence: CASSLGTGPNQPQHF.

DNA for the CDR3: TGTGCCAGCAGTGAAGCGCTGGGAGGGGGAAGCAATCAGCCCCAGCATTTT. Amino acids: CASSEALGGGSNQPQHF. This sequence joins TRBV6-1 and TRBJ1-5, with D possibly being TRBD1 (6 bases). The CDR3 covers 17 residues. Germline V gene data show CDR1 as MNHNS and CDR2 as SASEGT. The V gene lost 0 bases and the J gene lost 1 base, with 13 bases spanning the gap.

The chain joins TRBV11-2 to TRBJ1-2, with unresolved D. CDR3 length: 15 amino acids. Looked up from germline, CDR1 is SGHAT and CDR2 is FQNNGV. V lost 4 bases, J lost 3 bases, and 15 bases lay in between. CDR3 nucleotides: TGTGCCAGCAGCTCCCTCGAGCGGAGTTACTATGGCTACACCTTC. The encoded protein is CASSSLERSYYGYTF.

The chain links TRBV11-2 to TRBJ2-5; D is uncertain. V was clipped by 4 bases and J by 0 bases, with 3 bases between them. The CDR3 length is 12 residues. Germline assignment: CDR1 SGHAT and CDR2 FQNNGV. CDR3 DNA: TGTGCCAGCAGCTCGTACCAAGAGACCCAGTACTTC. It translates to CASSSYQETQYF.

This clone has only one observation. The J gene is TRBJ2-7, the V gene TRBV6-1, with no clear D. CDR1 MNHNS and CDR2 SASEGT come from the germline V gene. The CDR3 sequence is 10 residues long. The V end lost 6 bases, the J end lost 4 bases, and 4 bases lay between the germline ends. The CDR3 reads CASREYEQYF. In DNA form, the CDR3 reads TGTGCCAGCAGGGAGTACGAGCAGTACTTC.